Listed below are T cell receptor beta chains from one sample, sequenced in a study of T-cell memory formation after mild COVID-19. TCRdb redid the calling of the 5' RACE reads with MiXCR, one entry per CDR3 protein. The sample carries a few hundred thousand distinct CDR3 sequences, approximately 7.6% recorded once. The sequenced material came from PBMCs or a T cell subset sorted from them (not recorded which). These receptors were collected from a man between 18 and 29 years old who had mild COVID-19 (a few samples of this study predate the infection). Cell type and time point are not known. CDR3s include the opening cysteine and the closing phenylalanine or tryptophan. Each record gives: clone size, D gene, J gene, CDR3 length, V gene, CDR3 protein, CDR3 DNA. A D gene is named only where the DNA matches it firmly. A clone size is listed for some rows: how often the clone was seen (once, few, many), or a class if it is expanded.

clone_size: NA
d_call: NA
j_call: TRBJ1-2
cdr3_length: 12
v_call: TRBV6-2/TRBV6-3
cdr3_aa: CASSYRGGGYTF
cdr3_nt: TGTGCCAGCAGTTACCGGGGAGGTGGCTACACCTTC

clone_size: NA
d_call: TRBD1
j_call: TRBJ1-2
cdr3_length: 13
v_call: TRBV6-2/TRBV6-3
cdr3_aa: CASKLTGNYGYTF
cdr3_nt: TGTGCCAGCAAGCTGACAGGGAACTATGGCTACACCTTC

clone_size: many
d_call: NA
j_call: TRBJ2-5
cdr3_length: 16
v_call: TRBV29-1
cdr3_aa: CSVEEDTQHNQETQYF
cdr3_nt: TGCAGCGTTGAAGAGGATACACAGCACAACCAAGAGACCCAGTACTTC

clone_size: NA
d_call: NA
j_call: TRBJ2-1
cdr3_length: 14
v_call: TRBV4-1
cdr3_aa: CASSQAGAAYEQFF
cdr3_nt: TGCGCCAGCAGCCAAGCGGGGGCGGCCTATGAGCAGTTCTTC

clone_size: few
d_call: NA
j_call: TRBJ1-5
cdr3_length: 15
v_call: TRBV28
cdr3_aa: CASSLFRTVEAPQHF
cdr3_nt: TGTGCCAGCAGTTTATTTCGAACAGTCGAAGCGCCCCAGCATTTT

clone_size: NA
d_call: NA
j_call: TRBJ1-1
cdr3_length: 13
v_call: TRBV7-6
cdr3_aa: CASSPLHSTEAFF
cdr3_nt: TGTGCCAGCAGCCCCCTCCACAGCACTGAAGCTTTCTTT

clone_size: NA
d_call: TRBD2
j_call: TRBJ2-7
cdr3_length: 13
v_call: TRBV6-2/TRBV6-3
cdr3_aa: CASRREAPYEQYF
cdr3_nt: TGTGCCAGCAGACGGGAGGCCCCCTACGAGCAGTACTTC

clone_size: many
d_call: NA
j_call: TRBJ2-5
cdr3_length: 15
v_call: TRBV7-2
cdr3_aa: CASSRRMGGQETQYF
cdr3_nt: TGTGCCAGCAGTCGCAGGATGGGGGGCCAAGAGACCCAGTACTTC

clone_size: NA
d_call: NA
j_call: TRBJ1-2
cdr3_length: 14
v_call: TRBV7-9
cdr3_aa: CASKGPSGHYGYTF
cdr3_nt: TGTGCCAGCAAGGGCCCATCGGGACACTATGGCTACACCTTC

clone_size: NA
d_call: NA
j_call: TRBJ1-6
cdr3_length: 12
v_call: TRBV7-2
cdr3_aa: CASSLIVSPLHF
cdr3_nt: TGTGCCAGCAGCTTGATTGTTTCACCCCTCCACTTT

clone_size: few
d_call: NA
j_call: TRBJ2-7
cdr3_length: 15
v_call: TRBV5-1
cdr3_aa: CASSLGWTESYEQYF
cdr3_nt: TGCGCCAGCAGCTTGGGGTGGACGGAATCCTACGAGCAGTACTTC

clone_size: NA
d_call: TRBD2
j_call: TRBJ2-1
cdr3_length: 14
v_call: TRBV6-6
cdr3_aa: CASSLNGGFDEQFF
cdr3_nt: TGTGCCAGCAGTTTAAACGGGGGGTTTGATGAGCAGTTCTTC

clone_size: many
d_call: NA
j_call: TRBJ2-1
cdr3_length: 15
v_call: TRBV12-3/TRBV12-4
cdr3_aa: CASTYDGRLNNEQFF
cdr3_nt: TGTGCCAGCACCTACGATGGCCGTCTAAACAATGAGCAGTTCTTC

clone_size: few
d_call: NA
j_call: TRBJ1-3
cdr3_length: 16
v_call: TRBV7-8
cdr3_aa: CASSLAGRTTGNTIYF
cdr3_nt: TGTGCCAGCAGCTTAGCCGGGCGTACCACTGGAAACACCATATATTTT

clone_size: NA
d_call: TRBD2
j_call: TRBJ2-4
cdr3_length: 16
v_call: TRBV27
cdr3_aa: CASSKRDGLAKNIQYF
cdr3_nt: TGTGCCAGCAGTAAGCGGGACGGACTAGCCAAAAACATTCAGTACTTC

clone_size: NA
d_call: TRBD2
j_call: TRBJ2-2
cdr3_length: 15
v_call: TRBV12-3/TRBV12-4
cdr3_aa: CASSSGRRGAGELFF
cdr3_nt: TGTGCCAGCAGTTCCGGAAGGCGGGGGGCCGGGGAGCTGTTTTTT

clone_size: NA
d_call: NA
j_call: TRBJ2-7
cdr3_length: 14
v_call: TRBV2
cdr3_aa: CASMKGLSSYEQYF
cdr3_nt: TGTGCCAGCATGAAGGGGCTGAGCTCCTACGAGCAGTACTTC

clone_size: once
d_call: NA
j_call: TRBJ1-1
cdr3_length: 15
v_call: TRBV7-2
cdr3_aa: CASSLVSTENTEAFF
cdr3_nt: TGTGCCAGCAGCTTAGTGTCCACAGAGAACACTGAAGCTTTCTTT

clone_size: few
d_call: NA
j_call: TRBJ1-1
cdr3_length: 15
v_call: TRBV4-3
cdr3_aa: CASSRHRDVNTEAFF
cdr3_nt: TGCGCCAGCAGCCGTCACAGGGATGTGAACACTGAAGCTTTCTTT

clone_size: once
d_call: NA
j_call: TRBJ2-3
cdr3_length: 14
v_call: TRBV2
cdr3_aa: CASRIQGRTDTQYF
cdr3_nt: TGTGCCAGCAGGATACAGGGACGCACAGATACGCAGTATTTT

clone_size: NA
d_call: NA
j_call: TRBJ2-5
cdr3_length: 14
v_call: TRBV2
cdr3_aa: CASPEGVRAETQYF
cdr3_nt: TGTGCCAGCCCGGAGGGCGTCAGAGCAGAGACCCAGTACTTC

clone_size: few
d_call: NA
j_call: TRBJ2-1
cdr3_length: 15
v_call: TRBV11-3
cdr3_aa: CASSRAGGANNEQFF
cdr3_nt: TGTGCCAGCAGCCGAGCTGGGGGGGCAAACAATGAGCAGTTCTTC

clone_size: few
d_call: NA
j_call: TRBJ1-6
cdr3_length: 15
v_call: TRBV4-3
cdr3_aa: CASSHVHPRDSPLHF
cdr3_nt: TGCGCCAGCAGCCATGTTCACCCTAGGGATTCACCCCTCCACTTT

clone_size: NA
d_call: NA
j_call: TRBJ1-1
cdr3_length: 13
v_call: TRBV28
cdr3_aa: CASAGLMNTEAFF
cdr3_nt: TGTGCCAGCGCCGGTTTGATGAACACTGAAGCTTTCTTT

clone_size: NA
d_call: TRBD2
j_call: TRBJ2-7
cdr3_length: 15
v_call: TRBV3-1
cdr3_aa: CASSQGGGNSYEQYF
cdr3_nt: TGTGCCAGCAGCCAAGGCGGGGGGAACTCCTACGAGCAGTACTTC

clone_size: many
d_call: TRBD2
j_call: TRBJ2-3
cdr3_length: 15
v_call: TRBV7-2
cdr3_aa: CASSSWTSGTDTQYF
cdr3_nt: TGTGCCAGCAGCTCATGGACTAGCGGCACAGATACGCAGTATTTT

clone_size: NA
d_call: NA
j_call: TRBJ2-7
cdr3_length: 13
v_call: TRBV29-1
cdr3_aa: CSVATGDSYEQYF
cdr3_nt: TGCAGCGTTGCGACAGGAGATTCCTACGAGCAGTACTTC

clone_size: few
d_call: TRBD2
j_call: TRBJ2-5
cdr3_length: 15
v_call: TRBV5-1
cdr3_aa: CASSLAGGREETQYF
cdr3_nt: TGCGCCAGCAGCTTGGCGGGGGGACGGGAAGAGACCCAGTACTTC

clone_size: few
d_call: NA
j_call: TRBJ2-5
cdr3_length: 16
v_call: TRBV24-1
cdr3_aa: CATSDLGGQSQETQYF
cdr3_nt: TGTGCCACCAGTGACTTGGGGGGACAGTCCCAAGAGACCCAGTACTTC

clone_size: NA
d_call: NA
j_call: TRBJ2-1
cdr3_length: 14
v_call: TRBV7-3
cdr3_aa: CASSPPTGLNEQFF
cdr3_nt: TGTGCCAGCAGCCCACCCACAGGGCTCAATGAGCAGTTCTTC

clone_size: many
d_call: NA
j_call: TRBJ2-4
cdr3_length: 14
v_call: TRBV5-1
cdr3_aa: CASSFIDRKDIQYF
cdr3_nt: TGCGCCAGCAGCTTTATCGACAGGAAAGACATTCAGTACTTC

clone_size: NA
d_call: TRBD2
j_call: TRBJ2-1
cdr3_length: 14
v_call: TRBV5-8
cdr3_aa: CASSLGLAGGLQFF
cdr3_nt: TGTGCCAGCAGCTTGGGACTAGCGGGGGGTTTGCAGTTCTTC

clone_size: many
d_call: TRBD1
j_call: TRBJ2-5
cdr3_length: 14
v_call: TRBV7-2
cdr3_aa: CASSSYRGRMAQYF
cdr3_nt: TGTGCCAGCAGCTCATACAGGGGGCGCATGGCCCAGTACTTC

clone_size: NA
d_call: TRBD1
j_call: TRBJ1-1
cdr3_length: 16
v_call: TRBV9
cdr3_aa: CASSVHPEGDRGQDFF
cdr3_nt: TGTGCCAGCAGCGTACACCCGGAGGGGGACAGGGGACAGGATTTCTTT

clone_size: few
d_call: NA
j_call: TRBJ1-1
cdr3_length: 13
v_call: TRBV7-2
cdr3_aa: CASSRGGRRVAFF
cdr3_nt: TGTGCCAGCAGCCGGGGGGGGCGCCGCGTCGCTTTCTTT

clone_size: many
d_call: NA
j_call: TRBJ2-2
cdr3_length: 16
v_call: TRBV7-9
cdr3_aa: CASSSVRGTNTGELFF
cdr3_nt: TGTGCCAGCAGCTCCGTTCGGGGGACCAACACCGGGGAGCTGTTTTTT

clone_size: NA
d_call: TRBD1
j_call: TRBJ1-3
cdr3_length: 15
v_call: TRBV7-8
cdr3_aa: CASSATGEAGNTIYF
cdr3_nt: TGTGCCAGCAGCGCCACAGGGGAAGCTGGAAACACCATATATTTT

clone_size: NA
d_call: NA
j_call: TRBJ2-7
cdr3_length: 12
v_call: TRBV19
cdr3_aa: CASSERTYEQYF
cdr3_nt: TGTGCCAGTAGTGAGCGGACCTACGAGCAGTACTTC

clone_size: few
d_call: NA
j_call: TRBJ2-5
cdr3_length: 12
v_call: TRBV29-1
cdr3_aa: CSAPGSMKTQYF
cdr3_nt: TGCAGCGCCCCCGGGAGTATGAAGACCCAGTACTTC

clone_size: NA
d_call: TRBD1
j_call: TRBJ1-3
cdr3_length: 13
v_call: TRBV5-1
cdr3_aa: CASSGDSGNTIYF
cdr3_nt: TGCGCCAGCAGCGGGGACAGCGGAAACACCATATATTTT

clone_size: many
d_call: TRBD2
j_call: TRBJ2-3
cdr3_length: 14
v_call: TRBV5-1
cdr3_aa: CATSTSGGADTQYF
cdr3_nt: TGCGCCACCTCGACTAGCGGGGGGGCAGATACGCAGTATTTT

clone_size: few
d_call: NA
j_call: TRBJ2-5
cdr3_length: 14
v_call: TRBV12-3/TRBV12-4
cdr3_aa: CASGFSGAKETQYF
cdr3_nt: TGTGCCAGCGGGTTTAGCGGAGCTAAAGAGACCCAGTACTTC

clone_size: NA
d_call: NA
j_call: TRBJ1-6
cdr3_length: 13
v_call: TRBV20-1
cdr3_aa: CSATRTDNSPLHF
cdr3_nt: TGCAGTGCTACTAGGACAGATAATTCACCCCTCCACTTT

clone_size: few
d_call: NA
j_call: TRBJ1-1
cdr3_length: 15
v_call: TRBV6-2/TRBV6-3
cdr3_aa: CASSPTTDVNTEAFF
cdr3_nt: TGTGCCAGCAGTCCGACGACAGACGTTAACACTGAAGCTTTCTTT

clone_size: few
d_call: TRBD1
j_call: TRBJ2-5
cdr3_length: 15
v_call: TRBV5-5
cdr3_aa: CASSWTGGPQETQYF
cdr3_nt: TGTGCCAGCAGCTGGACAGGGGGCCCCCAAGAGACCCAGTACTTC

clone_size: few
d_call: NA
j_call: TRBJ2-5
cdr3_length: 13
v_call: TRBV6-5
cdr3_aa: CASRETGYETQYF
cdr3_nt: TGTGCCAGCAGGGAGACAGGCTACGAGACCCAGTACTTC

clone_size: NA
d_call: TRBD1
j_call: TRBJ2-7
cdr3_length: 18
v_call: TRBV6-5
cdr3_aa: CASSYQPPGGQGAYEQYF
cdr3_nt: TGTGCCAGCAGCTACCAGCCGCCGGGGGGACAGGGGGCCTACGAGCAGTACTTC

clone_size: few
d_call: NA
j_call: TRBJ2-2
cdr3_length: 11
v_call: TRBV5-4
cdr3_aa: CASSGPEELFF
cdr3_nt: TGTGCCAGCAGCGGGCCAGAGGAGCTGTTTTTT